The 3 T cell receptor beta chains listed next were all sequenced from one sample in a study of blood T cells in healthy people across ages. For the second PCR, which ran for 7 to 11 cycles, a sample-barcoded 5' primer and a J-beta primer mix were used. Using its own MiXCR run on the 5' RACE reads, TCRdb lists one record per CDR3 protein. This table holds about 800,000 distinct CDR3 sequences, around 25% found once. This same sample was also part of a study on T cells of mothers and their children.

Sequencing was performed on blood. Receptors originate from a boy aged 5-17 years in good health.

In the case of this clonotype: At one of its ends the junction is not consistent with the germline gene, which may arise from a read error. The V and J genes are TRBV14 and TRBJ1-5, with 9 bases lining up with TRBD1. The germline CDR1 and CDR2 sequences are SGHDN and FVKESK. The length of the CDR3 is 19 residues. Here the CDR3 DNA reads TGTGCCAGCAGCCAGCGTAACAGGGGGCGTTTAAATAGCAACCAGCCCCAGCATTTT. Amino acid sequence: CASSQRNRGRLNSNQPQHF.

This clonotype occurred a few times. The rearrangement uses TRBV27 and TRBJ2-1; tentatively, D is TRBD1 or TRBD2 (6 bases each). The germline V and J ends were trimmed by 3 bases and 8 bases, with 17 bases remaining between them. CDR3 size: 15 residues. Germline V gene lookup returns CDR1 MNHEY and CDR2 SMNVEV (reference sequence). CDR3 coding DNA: TGTGCCAGCAGTTTTGGTCGCGGGACATCACATGAGCAGTTCTTC. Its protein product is CASSFGRGTSHEQFF.

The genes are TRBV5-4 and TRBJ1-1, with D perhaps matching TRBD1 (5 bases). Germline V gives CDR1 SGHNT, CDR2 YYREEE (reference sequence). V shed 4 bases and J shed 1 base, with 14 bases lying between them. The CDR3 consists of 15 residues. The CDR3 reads CASSPDDSWNTEAFF. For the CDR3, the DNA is TGTGCCAGCAGCCCAGATGACAGCTGGAACACTGAAGCTTTCTTT. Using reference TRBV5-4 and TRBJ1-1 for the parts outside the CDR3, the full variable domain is ETGVTQSPTHLIKTRGQQVTLRCSSQSGHNTVSWYQQALGQGPQFIFQYYREEENGRGNFPPRFSGLQFPNYSSELNVNALELDDSALYLCASSPDDSWNTEAFFGQGTRLTVV.